The rows below give T cell receptor beta chains drawn from one sample of a study of shared clonotypes between healthy human individuals. TCRdb's table, derived via immunoSEQ multiplex PCR, lists solely in-frame clones and lacks some. In the table there are about 1.9 million clones, 90% to 95% of which are singletons. Sequencing used naive CD8+ T cells from PBMCs. All receptors derive from a man aged 18 to 35 in good health. Some clones in this sample may be carry-over from other donors' samples. Both conserved end residues are part of each CDR3. The D gene is left open where the match is weak. Expanded clones are given a class, and other clones once, few, many or no size at all.

clone_size: NA
v_call: TRBV27
j_call: TRBJ2-1
d_call: NA
cdr3_nt: TGTGCCAGCAGCTCTCCGGGGAATGAGCAGTTCTTC
cdr3_aa: CASSSPGNEQFF

clone_size: NA
v_call: TRBV9
j_call: TRBJ2-2
d_call: TRBD2
cdr3_nt: TGTGCCAGCAGCGGGCGGGAGTGGGGCACCGGGGAGCTGTTTTTT
cdr3_aa: CASSGREWGTGELFF

clone_size: once
v_call: TRBV5-5
j_call: TRBJ1-1
d_call: NA
cdr3_nt: TGTGCCAGCAGCTTGGGAGGCCAGATTGAAGCTTTCTTT
cdr3_aa: CASSLGGQIEAFF

clone_size: NA
v_call: TRBV29-1
j_call: TRBJ2-2
d_call: TRBD1
cdr3_nt: TGCAGCGTTACAGGGGCGACCGGGGAGCTGTTTTTT
cdr3_aa: CSVTGATGELFF

clone_size: NA
v_call: TRBV10-2
j_call: TRBJ2-1
d_call: TRBD2
cdr3_nt: TGCGCCAGCAGTGAGTCGAGGCTAGCGGGCGTCCTGTTCTTC
cdr3_aa: CASSESRLAGVLFF

clone_size: NA
v_call: TRBV18
j_call: TRBJ2-7
d_call: TRBD1
cdr3_nt: TGTGCCAGCTCATCAGGGACAGGGTACGAGCAGTACTTC
cdr3_aa: CASSSGTGYEQYF

clone_size: NA
v_call: TRBV7-9
j_call: TRBJ2-2
d_call: NA
cdr3_nt: TGTGCCAGCAGCTTAGACCCCTTGATAACCGGGGAGCTGTTTTTT
cdr3_aa: CASSLDPLITGELFF

clone_size: NA
v_call: TRBV19
j_call: TRBJ1-1
d_call: NA
cdr3_nt: TGTGCCAGTAGTATAGATGCAGGGTTAGGGGGACTCAACACTGAAGCTTTCTTT
cdr3_aa: CASSIDAGLGGLNTEAFF

clone_size: NA
v_call: TRBV9
j_call: TRBJ2-1
d_call: TRBD2
cdr3_nt: TGTGCCAGCAGCGTAGATCGGGAGGGCCTAGCGAATGAGCAGTTCTTC
cdr3_aa: CASSVDREGLANEQFF

clone_size: NA
v_call: TRBV7-9
j_call: TRBJ1-2
d_call: TRBD1
cdr3_nt: TGTGCCAGCAGCTCCGGGGACAGGGGAAATGGCTACACCTTC
cdr3_aa: CASSSGDRGNGYTF

clone_size: NA
v_call: TRBV28
j_call: TRBJ2-5
d_call: TRBD2
cdr3_nt: TGTGCGAGCTCCGGGCTAGCGGGAGCAGAGACCCAGTACTTC
cdr3_aa: CASSGLAGAETQYF

clone_size: NA
v_call: TRBV5-6
j_call: TRBJ2-1
d_call: TRBD2
cdr3_nt: TGTGCCAGCAGCTTGGTAGGGAGGGGCGATGAGCAGTTCTTC
cdr3_aa: CASSLVGRGDEQFF

clone_size: NA
v_call: TRBV28
j_call: TRBJ2-7
d_call: TRBD1
cdr3_nt: TGTGCCAGCAGTTTTCTTATCCGGGACAGGGAATACGAGCAGTACTTC
cdr3_aa: CASSFLIRDREYEQYF

clone_size: NA
v_call: TRBV6-1
j_call: TRBJ2-7
d_call: NA
cdr3_nt: TGTGCCAGCAGTGAGAAGGCAATCTACGAGCAGTACTTC
cdr3_aa: CASSEKAIYEQYF

clone_size: NA
v_call: TRBV29-1
j_call: TRBJ2-2
d_call: NA
cdr3_nt: TGCAGCGTTGAGGTTGGGCGAGGGAACACCGGGGAGCTGTTTTTT
cdr3_aa: CSVEVGRGNTGELFF

clone_size: NA
v_call: TRBV27
j_call: TRBJ2-5
d_call: NA
cdr3_nt: TGTGCCAGCAGAGGAGAGGGAAACCAAGAGACCCAGTACTTC
cdr3_aa: CASRGEGNQETQYF

clone_size: NA
v_call: TRBV28
j_call: TRBJ2-7
d_call: TRBD1
cdr3_nt: TGTGCCAGCAGGTACAGGACAGGGGGCGACGAGCAGTACTTC
cdr3_aa: CASRYRTGGDEQYF

clone_size: NA
v_call: TRBV6-4
j_call: TRBJ2-7
d_call: NA
cdr3_nt: TGTGCCAAGACTAAGAGCGGAAGCCTTCCCTACGAGCAGTACTTC
cdr3_aa: CAKTKSGSLPYEQYF